The rows below give T cell receptor beta chains drawn from one sample of a study of identical twins. MiXCR, applied by TCRdb to the 5' RACE reads, yields one record per CDR3 protein. Found here are 650,000 to 750,000 distinct CDR3 sequences, around 21% of them singletons; the top ten hold roughly 4.3%. Another study also made use of these data, one on T cells expressing NK-cell markers.

Sequencing was performed on PBMCs. The receptors come from a woman younger than 30 in good health. Each CDR3 is given with its conserved first and last residue. A D gene is named only where the DNA matches it firmly. Clone sizes are given selectively: once, few, many, or a class where the clone is expanded.

>TRBJ2-2|NA|15|TRBV27|NA
CASSLGRVPAGELFF
TGTGCCAGCAGTTTAGGCAGGGTTCCCGCCGGGGAGCTGTTTTTT
>TRBJ1-4|TRBD1|19|TRBV11-2|NA
CASSLETGQGIGVAEKLFF
TGTGCCAGCAGCTTAGAGACCGGACAGGGAATCGGAGTGGCTGAAAAACTGTTTTTT
>TRBJ2-1|NA|15|TRBV9|few
CASTNRGDVYNEQFF
TGTGCCAGCACCAATCGTGGGGACGTCTACAATGAGCAGTTCTTC
>TRBJ2-3|TRBD2|16|TRBV7-9|few
CASSPRGTSGTDTQYF
TGTGCCAGCAGCCCAAGGGGGACTAGCGGCACAGATACGCAGTATTTT
>TRBJ2-5|NA|14|TRBV20-1|NA
CSASSPWDQETQYF
TGCAGTGCCTCGTCGCCATGGGATCAAGAGACCCAGTACTTC
>TRBJ2-3|TRBD2|14|TRBV12-3/TRBV12-4|few
CASIRAGASDTQYF
TGTGCCAGCATTCGAGCGGGAGCCTCAGATACGCAGTATTTT
>TRBJ2-7|TRBD2|13|TRBV3-1|few
CASKREDAYEQYF
TGTGCCAGCAAGCGGGAGGACGCCTACGAGCAGTACTTC
>TRBJ1-1|NA|12|TRBV25-1|few
CASTVGGTEAFF
TGTGCCAGCACGGTGGGGGGCACTGAAGCTTTCTTT
>TRBJ2-4|NA|13|TRBV3-1|few
CASSQDTVSFQYF
TGTGCCAGCAGCCAAGACACTGTTTCCTTTCAGTACTTC
>TRBJ2-7|NA|14|TRBV6-1|many
CASRPRGRASEQYF
TGTGCCAGCAGACCCCGTGGACGAGCTTCGGAGCAGTACTTC
>TRBJ2-7|TRBD1|14|TRBV5-1|few
CASSFTRGRYEQYF
TGCGCCAGCAGCTTTACCAGGGGGCGGTACGAGCAGTACTTC
>TRBJ1-3|NA|14|TRBV4-3|NA
CASSQVRAGNTIYF
TGCGCCAGCAGCCAAGTAAGGGCTGGAAACACCATATATTTT
>TRBJ2-7|NA|13|TRBV6-1|few
CASSVADNYEQYF
TGTGCCAGCAGTGTGGCGGATAACTACGAGCAGTACTTC
>TRBJ1-6|NA|15|TRBV27|NA
CASSLGVKGISPLHF
TGTGCCAGCAGTTTAGGCGTGAAGGGGATATCACCCCTCCACTTT
>TRBJ2-7|TRBD2|14|TRBV5-1|NA
CASSREATAYEQYF
TGCGCCAGCAGCCGGGAGGCCACCGCTTACGAGCAGTACTTC
>TRBJ1-6|NA|14|TRBV5-5|few
CASSLAGPGSPLHF
TGTGCCAGCAGCTTGGCGGGTCCGGGGTCACCCCTCCACTTT
>TRBJ1-5|NA|16|TRBV19|NA
CASRPGQGDSNQPQHF
TGTGCCAGCCGTCCGGGGCAGGGCGATAGCAATCAGCCCCAGCATTTT
>TRBJ2-1|TRBD2|16|TRBV20-1|few
CSASPPGLAGAGEQFF
TGCAGTGCTAGCCCCCCGGGACTAGCGGGAGCGGGGGAGCAGTTCTTC
>TRBJ2-5|NA|13|TRBV5-1|NA
CASSFAGKETQYF
TGCGCCAGCAGCTTCGCGGGGAAGGAGACCCAGTACTTC
>TRBJ2-2|TRBD1|16|TRBV12-3/TRBV12-4|NA
CASSRGQLANTGELFF
TGTGCCAGCAGTCGGGGACAGCTAGCGAACACCGGGGAGCTGTTTTTT
>TRBJ2-7|NA|14|TRBV5-5|NA
CASSLGGKRNEQYF
TGTGCCAGCAGCTTGGGAGGGAAGAGGAACGAGCAGTACTTC